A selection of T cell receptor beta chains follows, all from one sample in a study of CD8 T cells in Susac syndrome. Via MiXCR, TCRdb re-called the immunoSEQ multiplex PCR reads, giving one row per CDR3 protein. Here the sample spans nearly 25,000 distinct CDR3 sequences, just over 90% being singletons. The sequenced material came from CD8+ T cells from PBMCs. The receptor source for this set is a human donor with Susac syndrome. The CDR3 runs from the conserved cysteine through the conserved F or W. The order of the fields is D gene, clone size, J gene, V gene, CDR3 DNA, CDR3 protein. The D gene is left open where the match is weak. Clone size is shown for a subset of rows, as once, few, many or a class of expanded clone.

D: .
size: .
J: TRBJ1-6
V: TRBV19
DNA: TGTGCCAGTAGTTACGGGGACTATAATTCACCCCTCCACTTT
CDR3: CASSYGDYNSPLHF

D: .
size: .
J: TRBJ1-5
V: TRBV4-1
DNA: TGCGCCAGCAGCCAAGGTAACAATCAGCCCCAGCATTTT
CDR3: CASSQGNNQPQHF

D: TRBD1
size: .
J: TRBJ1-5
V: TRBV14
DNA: TGTGCCAGCAGCCATGAACAGGGGATGGGCAATCAGCCCCAGCATTTT
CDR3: CASSHEQGMGNQPQHF

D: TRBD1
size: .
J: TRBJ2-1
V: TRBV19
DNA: TGTGCCAGTACAGGGGGACAGGGAATTAATGAGCAGTTCTTC
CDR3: CASTGGQGINEQFF

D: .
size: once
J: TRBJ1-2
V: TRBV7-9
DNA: TGTGCCAGCAGCCCGTCGGAACAGGGCGATGGCTACACCTTC
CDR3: CASSPSEQGDGYTF

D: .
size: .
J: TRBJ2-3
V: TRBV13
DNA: TGTGCCAGCAGCCCCAAAAGGGAGGGGGCGGTAGATACGCAGTATTTT
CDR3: CASSPKREGAVDTQYF

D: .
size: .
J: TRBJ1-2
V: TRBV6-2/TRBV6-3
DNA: TGTGCCAGCAGTTATCCCCGGAACTATGGCTACACCTTC
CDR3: CASSYPRNYGYTF

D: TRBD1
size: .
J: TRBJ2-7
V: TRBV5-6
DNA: TGTGCCAGCAGCTCCGGGACAGCGTCCTACGAGCAGTACTTC
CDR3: CASSSGTASYEQYF

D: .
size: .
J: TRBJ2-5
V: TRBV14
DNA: TGTGCCAGCAGCCTCGGGGATTACTCTCAAGAGACCCAGTACTTC
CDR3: CASSLGDYSQETQYF

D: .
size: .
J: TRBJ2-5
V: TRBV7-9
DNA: TGTGCCAGCAGCTTTAGCGCAGGGAAGCAAGAGACCCAGTACTTC
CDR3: CASSFSAGKQETQYF

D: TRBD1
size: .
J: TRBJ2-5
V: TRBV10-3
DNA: TGTGCCATCAGCGAGCCCGGGACAGGGGAGGAGTACTTC
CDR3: CAISEPGTGEEYF

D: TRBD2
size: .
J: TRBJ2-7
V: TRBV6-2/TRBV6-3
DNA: TGTGCCAGCAGTTACTCGGCTAGCGGCGCCTACGAGCAGTACTTC
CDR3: CASSYSASGAYEQYF

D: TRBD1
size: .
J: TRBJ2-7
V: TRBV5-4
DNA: TGTGCCAGCAGCCTCTTGGGGAGACAGGGAAACGAGCAGTACTTC
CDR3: CASSLLGRQGNEQYF

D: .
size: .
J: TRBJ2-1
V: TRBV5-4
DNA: TGTGCCAGCAGCTTGGACGGGACACCCTACAATGAGCAGTTCTTC
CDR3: CASSLDGTPYNEQFF

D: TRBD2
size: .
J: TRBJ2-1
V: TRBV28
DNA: TGTGCCAGCCGCCGAGCGGGGGGGTACAATGAGCAGTTCTTC
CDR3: CASRRAGGYNEQFF

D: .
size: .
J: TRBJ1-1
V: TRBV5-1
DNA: TGCGCCAGCAGCTTGGGTGGTGGGGCCGCTGAAGCTTTCTTT
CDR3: CASSLGGGAAEAFF

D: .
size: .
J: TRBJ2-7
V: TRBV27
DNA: TGTGCCAGCAGTTTATCGAGGGGTCAGGGAGTGAACGAGCAGTACTTC
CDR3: CASSLSRGQGVNEQYF

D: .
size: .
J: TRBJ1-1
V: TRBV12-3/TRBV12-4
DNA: TGTGCCAGCAGCACGGACGGCGGATCTGAAGCTTTCTTT
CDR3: CASSTDGGSEAFF

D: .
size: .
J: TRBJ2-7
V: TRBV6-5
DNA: TGTGCCAGCAGCGGGGGCAAGTTCTACGAGCAGTACTTC
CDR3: CASSGGKFYEQYF

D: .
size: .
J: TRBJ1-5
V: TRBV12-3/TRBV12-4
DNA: TGTGCCAGCAGTTTGACGGGGCCTGAACAGCCCCAGCATTTT
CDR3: CASSLTGPEQPQHF

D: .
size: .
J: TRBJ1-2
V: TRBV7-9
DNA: TGTGCCAGCAGCTTAGTACAGGACTATGGCTACACCTTC
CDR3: CASSLVQDYGYTF

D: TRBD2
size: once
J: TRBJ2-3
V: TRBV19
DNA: TGTGCCAGTAGTATTCGGGGGGGCCGTGCAGATACGCAGTATTTT
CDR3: CASSIRGGRADTQYF

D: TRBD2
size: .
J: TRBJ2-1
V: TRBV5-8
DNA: TGTGCCAGCAGCGAGGGACTAGCCTACTACAATGAGCAGTTCTTC
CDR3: CASSEGLAYYNEQFF

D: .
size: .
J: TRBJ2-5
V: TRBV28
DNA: TGTGCCAGCAGTTTTCGCGTGGGAGAGACCCAGTACTTC
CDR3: CASSFRVGETQYF

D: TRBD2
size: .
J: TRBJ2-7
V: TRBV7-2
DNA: TGTGCCAGCAGCTTAGCGGGACTAGCGGGGGGATACGAGCAGTACTTC
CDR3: CASSLAGLAGGYEQYF

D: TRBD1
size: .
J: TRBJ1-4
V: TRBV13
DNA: TGTGCCAGCAGCTACAGGGGTTTCGGAGAAAAACTGTTTTTT
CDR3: CASSYRGFGEKLFF

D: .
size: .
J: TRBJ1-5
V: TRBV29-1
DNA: TGCAGCGCCGGGGTAAGCAATCAGCCCCAGCATTTT
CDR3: CSAGVSNQPQHF

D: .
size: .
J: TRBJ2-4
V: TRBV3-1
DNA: TGTGCCACCCAAGGGGAGGAAAACATTCAGTACTTC
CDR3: CATQGEENIQYF

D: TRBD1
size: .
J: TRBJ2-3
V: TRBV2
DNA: TGTGCCAGCCTCCCATTACAGGGGGCGAGCACAGATACGCAGTATTTT
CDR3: CASLPLQGASTDTQYF

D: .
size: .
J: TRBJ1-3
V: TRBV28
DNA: TGTGCCACCCAACTTGGGGATCTGGGAAACACCATATATTTT
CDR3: CATQLGDLGNTIYF

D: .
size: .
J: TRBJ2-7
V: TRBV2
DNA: TGTGCCAGCAGTGATCGAGTTCACTCGGGGGAGCAGTACTTC
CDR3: CASSDRVHSGEQYF

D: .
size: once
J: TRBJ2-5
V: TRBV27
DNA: TGTGCCAGCAGTTTAAGTTGGTCCTCTGCGGAGACCCAGTACTTC
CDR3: CASSLSWSSAETQYF

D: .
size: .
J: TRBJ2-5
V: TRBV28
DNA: TGTGCCAGCAGTTTCCTCGCCAGTCCGGAGACCCAGTACTTC
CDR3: CASSFLASPETQYF

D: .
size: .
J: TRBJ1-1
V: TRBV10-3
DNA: TGTGCCATCAGTGTCACGGGAGGCACTGAAGCTTTCTTT
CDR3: CAISVTGGTEAFF

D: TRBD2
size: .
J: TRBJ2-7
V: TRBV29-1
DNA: TGCAGCGTTGAAGATCCGACTAGCGGGGGAAACGAGCAGTACTTC
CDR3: CSVEDPTSGGNEQYF

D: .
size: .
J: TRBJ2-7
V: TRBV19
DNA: TGTGCCAGTAGTAGTTGGGCCACCTACGAGCAGTACTTC
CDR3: CASSSWATYEQYF

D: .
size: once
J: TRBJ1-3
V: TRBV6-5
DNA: TGTGCCAGCAGTCCCCAGAGCTCTGAAAACACCATATATTTT
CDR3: CASSPQSSENTIYF

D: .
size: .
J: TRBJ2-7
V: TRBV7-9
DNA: TGTGCCAGCAGCTTAGTTGGGAGAAGCCTTTACGAGCAGTACTTC
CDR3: CASSLVGRSLYEQYF

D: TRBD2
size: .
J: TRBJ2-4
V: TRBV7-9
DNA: TGTGCCAGCAGCTATCCTAGCGGGGAAGCCAAAAACATTCAGTACTTC
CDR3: CASSYPSGEAKNIQYF

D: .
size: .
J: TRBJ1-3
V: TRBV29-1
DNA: TGCAGCGTTGATGCGGGGGCCTCTGGAAACACCATATATTTT
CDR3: CSVDAGASGNTIYF

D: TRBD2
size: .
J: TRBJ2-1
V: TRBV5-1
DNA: TGCGCCAGCAGCCTCCATAGCGGGTTTAGCTCCTACAATGAGCAGTTCTTC
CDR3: CASSLHSGFSSYNEQFF

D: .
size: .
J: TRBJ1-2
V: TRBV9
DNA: TGTGCCAGCAGCCCCACAGGGCGCTTGAATGGCTACACCTTC
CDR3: CASSPTGRLNGYTF

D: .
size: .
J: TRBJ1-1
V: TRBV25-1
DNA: TGTGCCAGCAGAGAACAGCTTCTTTCTGAAGCTTTTTTT
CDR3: CASREQLLSEAFF

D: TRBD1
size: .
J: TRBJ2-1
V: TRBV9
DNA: TGTGCCAGCACCGCGACAGGGGCGTCCTACAATGAGCAGTTCTTC
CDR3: CASTATGASYNEQFF

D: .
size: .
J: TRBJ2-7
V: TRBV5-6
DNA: TGTGCCAGCAGCTTATCGGTTTCCTACGAGCAGTACTTC
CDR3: CASSLSVSYEQYF

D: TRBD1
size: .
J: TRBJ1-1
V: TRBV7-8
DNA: TGTGCCAGCAGCTTAGCGGATTTGACAGGGGCCACTGAAGCTTTCTTT
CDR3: CASSLADLTGATEAFF

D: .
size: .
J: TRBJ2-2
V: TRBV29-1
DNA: TGCAGCGTTGAGGGGACCGCGGAGAGTAACACCGGGGAGCTGTTTTTT
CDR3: CSVEGTAESNTGELFF

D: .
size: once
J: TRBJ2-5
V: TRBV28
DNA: TGTGCCAGCAGCCAGACGCCTAGCGCTCAAGAGACCCAGTACTTC
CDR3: CASSQTPSAQETQYF

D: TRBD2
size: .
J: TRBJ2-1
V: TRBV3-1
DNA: TGTGCCAGCAGCCAAGAGAGTGGACTAGGAGCCTACAATGAGCAGTTCTTC
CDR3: CASSQESGLGAYNEQFF

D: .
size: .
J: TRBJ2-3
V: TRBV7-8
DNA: TGTGCCAGCAGCTTAGGCCGAGTAGGATTCACAGATACGCAGTATTTT
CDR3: CASSLGRVGFTDTQYF

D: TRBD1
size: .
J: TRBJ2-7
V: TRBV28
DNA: TGTGCCAGCAGTAACCCCCGCGGACAGGGGGCGGTTTACGAGCAGTACTTC
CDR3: CASSNPRGQGAVYEQYF

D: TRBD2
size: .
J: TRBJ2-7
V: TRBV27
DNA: TGTGCCAGCAGGCCTAGCGGGGGGAAAGGCTACGAGCAGTACTTC
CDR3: CASRPSGGKGYEQYF

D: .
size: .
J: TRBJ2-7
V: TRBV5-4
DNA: TGTGCCAGCAGCTCGGGAACTCTGGAGCAGTACTTC
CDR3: CASSSGTLEQYF

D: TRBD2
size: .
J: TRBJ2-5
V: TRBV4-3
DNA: TGCGCCAGCAGCCAAGCCTTCACTAGCGGGGAGCCGTACCAAGAGACCCAGTACTTC
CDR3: CASSQAFTSGEPYQETQYF

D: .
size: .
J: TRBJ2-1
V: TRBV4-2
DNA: TGTGCCAGCAGCCAAGATATGGCAGCCGGCAATGAGCAGTTCTTC
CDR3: CASSQDMAAGNEQFF

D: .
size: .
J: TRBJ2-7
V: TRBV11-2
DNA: TGTGCCAGCAGCTTATATGGGGGGGGCTTCTACGAGCAGTACTTC
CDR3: CASSLYGGGFYEQYF